This entry lists 8 T cell receptor beta chains sequenced from one sample in a study of tumor-infiltrating lymphocytes in primary liver carcinoma. Unsorted bulk tissue of about 18-34 mg yielded co-extracted RNA and DNA. Making TCR beta cDNA involved approximately 510 ng total RNA and a constant-region primer. Three nested multiplex PCR rounds, a slightly modified ARM-PCR, produced the libraries for TCR beta. Investigators reported that the first two PCR rounds, at 10 cycles each, used TRBV1-TRBV30 forward primers with a C-beta reverse primer. TCRdb re-called the multiplex PCR reads with MiXCR, one entry per CDR3 protein. This table holds roughly 120,000 distinct CDR3 sequences, 65% to 75% found once. Sequenced: tumor-adjacent normal liver tissue. The receptors here all came from a woman aged 55 to 70 with primary liver carcinoma and hepatitis B virus infection.

The rearrangement uses TRBV12-3 or TRBV12-4 and TRBJ2-1; D call uncertain. V was trimmed by 11 bases and J by 2 bases, leaving 7 bases between them. The CDR3 is made up of 11 amino acids. The CDR3 DNA reads TGTGCCGGCACCCCCTACAATGAGCAGTTCTTC. It encodes CAGTPYNEQFF.

Details on this clonotype: As the CDR3 is not closed by the conserved phenylalanine or tryptophan, this likely results from a read error. The limits of the CDR3 on the DNA are not certain, so only TCRdb's listed CDR3 is given. The chain employs TRBV12-3 or TRBV12-4 and TRBJ2-7. The CDR3 numbers 14 amino acids, ends counted. The CDR3 loop is CASTSDAGSYKQYL.

As to this clonotype: The junction does not match germline at one end; this may be a read error. The chain uses TRBV29-1 and TRBJ2-6; D is possibly TRBD1 or TRBD2 (5 bases each). Germline CDR1 and CDR2: SQVTM and ANQGSEA. The CDR3 length is 17 residues. As DNA, the CDR3 is TGCAGCGTTGAAAGCGGCAGGGACGACACTGGGGCCAACGCCCTGACTTTC. Translation gives CSVESGRDDTGANALTF.

The V call is TRBV5-6, the J call TRBJ1-3; no firm D call. Trimming pared 5 bases from V and 0 bases from J, leaving 3 bases between. CDR3 size: 12 residues. Per germline, CDR1 SGHDT and CDR2 YYEEEE. CDR3 region: CASRDSGNTIYF. The CDR3, as DNA: TGTGCCAGCAGAGACTCTGGAAACACCATATATTTT.

As for this clonotype: Since no conserved phenylalanine or tryptophan closes the CDR3, a read error is the likely cause. The chain is built from TRBV5-6 and TRBJ1-2, with 7 nucleotides matching TRBD1. The CDR3 totals 13 residues. CDR1 and CDR2 from the germline V gene are SGHDT and YYEEEE. The CDR3 nucleotides read TGTGCCAGCGGCTTGGTAGGACAGGACGGCTACACCCTC. Encoded protein: CASGLVGQDGYTL.

As regards this clonotype: Being one base from a much bigger clone, this may be a read error. This chain links TRBV5-1 with TRBJ2-1; 7 bases line up with TRBD1. Germline V gene data show CDR1 as SGHRS and CDR2 as YFSETQ. The junction had 9 bases not matched to a gene; V was cut back by 0 bases and J by 3 bases. There are 17 residues in the CDR3. The CDR3 sequence: CASSLAFGTDLYNEQFF. In nucleotides, the CDR3 is TGCGCCAGCAGCTTGGCGTTCGGGACAGACCTCTACAATGAGCAGTTCTTC.

Worth noting for this clonotype: One end of the junction does not line up with germline, which may come from a read error. CDR3 in DNA: TGTGCCTGCAGTTTGTACGGCCCGGGGACCCAGTACTTT. It yields the protein CACSLYGPGTQYF. The chain carries TRBV6-2 or TRBV6-3 and TRBJ2-5; D may match TRBD1 or TRBD2 (5 bases each). This CDR3 has 13 residues. CDR1 MNHEY and CDR2 SVGEGT come from the germline V gene.

About this clonotype: One end of the junction is discordant with germline, which a read error may explain. This chain connects TRBV29-1 to TRBJ2-5; 8 nucleotides match TRBD1. The CDR3 loop spans 15 amino acids. Germline CDR1 is SQVTM and CDR2 is ANQGSEA. The CDR3 here is CSLEPARGRQETQYF. CDR3 DNA sequence: TGCAGCCTTGAACCGGCCAGGGGGCGGCAAGAGACTCAGTACTTC.